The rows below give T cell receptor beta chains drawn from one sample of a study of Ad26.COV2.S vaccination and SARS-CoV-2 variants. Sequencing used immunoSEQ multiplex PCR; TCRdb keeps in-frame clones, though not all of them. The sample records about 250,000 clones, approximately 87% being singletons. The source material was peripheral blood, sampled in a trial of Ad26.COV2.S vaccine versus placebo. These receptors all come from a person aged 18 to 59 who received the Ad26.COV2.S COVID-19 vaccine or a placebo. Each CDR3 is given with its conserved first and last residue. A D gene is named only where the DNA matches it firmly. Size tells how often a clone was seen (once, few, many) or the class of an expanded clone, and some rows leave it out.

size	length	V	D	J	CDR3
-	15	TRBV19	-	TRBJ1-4	CASSPLGATNEKLFF
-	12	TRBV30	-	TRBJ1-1	CARRGFRTEAFF
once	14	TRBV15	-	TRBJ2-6	CATSLRDTANVLTF
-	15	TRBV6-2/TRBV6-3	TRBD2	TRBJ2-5	CASSWTSGDQETQYF
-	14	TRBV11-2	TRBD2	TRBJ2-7	CASSLVAGEGEQYF
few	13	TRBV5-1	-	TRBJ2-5	CASSLAPDGTQYF
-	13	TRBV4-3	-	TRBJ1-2	CASSQDRGWGYTF
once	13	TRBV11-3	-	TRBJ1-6	CASSAGPNSPLHF
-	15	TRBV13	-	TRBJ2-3	CASSFHGTSTDTQYF
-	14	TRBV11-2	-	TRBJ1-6	CASSFGASGSPLHF
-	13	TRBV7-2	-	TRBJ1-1	CASSLGSRGLAFF
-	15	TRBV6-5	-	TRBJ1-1	CASSFSGGGRTEAFF
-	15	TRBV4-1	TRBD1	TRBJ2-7	CASSQGDRGAYEQYF
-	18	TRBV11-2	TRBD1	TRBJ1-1	CASSLRQGKGGSNTEAFF
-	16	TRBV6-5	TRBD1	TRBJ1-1	CASSSYLGQADTEAFF
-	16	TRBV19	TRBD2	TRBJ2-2	CASSSILAGVTGELFF
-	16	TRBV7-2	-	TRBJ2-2	CASSLGGGGAGGELFF